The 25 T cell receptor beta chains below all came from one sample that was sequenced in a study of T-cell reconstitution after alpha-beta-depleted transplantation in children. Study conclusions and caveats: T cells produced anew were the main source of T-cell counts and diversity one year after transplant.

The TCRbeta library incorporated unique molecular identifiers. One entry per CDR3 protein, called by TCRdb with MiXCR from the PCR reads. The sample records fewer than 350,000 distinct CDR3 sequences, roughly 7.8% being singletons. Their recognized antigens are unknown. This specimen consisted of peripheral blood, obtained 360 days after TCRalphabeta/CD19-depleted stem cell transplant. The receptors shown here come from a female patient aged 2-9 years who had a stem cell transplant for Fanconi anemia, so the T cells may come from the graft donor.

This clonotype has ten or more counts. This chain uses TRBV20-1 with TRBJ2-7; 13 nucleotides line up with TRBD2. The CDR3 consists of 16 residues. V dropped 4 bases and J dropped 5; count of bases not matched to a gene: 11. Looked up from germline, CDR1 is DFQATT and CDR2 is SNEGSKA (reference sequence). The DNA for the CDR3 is TGCAGTGCTAACGCCGGACCCGGGACTAGCGGGGACGAGCAGTACTTC. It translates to CSANAGPGTSGDEQYF.

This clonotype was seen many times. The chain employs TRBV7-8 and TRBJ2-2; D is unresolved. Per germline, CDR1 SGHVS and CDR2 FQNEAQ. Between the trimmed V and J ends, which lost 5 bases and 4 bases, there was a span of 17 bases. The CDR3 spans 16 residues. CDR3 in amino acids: CASSAPTAIGTGELFF. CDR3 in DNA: TGTGCCAGCAGCGCCCCAACAGCGATTGGCACCGGGGAGCTGTTTTTT.

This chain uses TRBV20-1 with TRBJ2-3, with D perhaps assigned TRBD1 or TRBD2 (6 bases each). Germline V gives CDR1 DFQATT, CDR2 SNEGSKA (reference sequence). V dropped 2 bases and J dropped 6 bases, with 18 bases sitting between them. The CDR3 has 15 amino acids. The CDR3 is CSARKEERRGDTQYF. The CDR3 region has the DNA TGCAGTGCTAGAAAGGAGGAGCGGAGGGGGGATACGCAGTATTTT.

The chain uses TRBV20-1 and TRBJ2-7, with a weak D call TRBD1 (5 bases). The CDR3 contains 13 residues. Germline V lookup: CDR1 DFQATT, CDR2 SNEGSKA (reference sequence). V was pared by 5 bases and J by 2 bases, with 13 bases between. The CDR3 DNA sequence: TGCAGTGCTCGTGGGGCGTTTACCTACGAGCAGTACTTC. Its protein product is CSARGAFTYEQYF.

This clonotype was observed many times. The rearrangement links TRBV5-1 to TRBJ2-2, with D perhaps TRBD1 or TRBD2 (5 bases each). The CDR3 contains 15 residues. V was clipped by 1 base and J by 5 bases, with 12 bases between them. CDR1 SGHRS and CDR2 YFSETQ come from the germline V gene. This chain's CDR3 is CASSLLSGRTGELFF. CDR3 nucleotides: TGCGCCAGCAGCTTGCTTTCGGGACGGACCGGGGAGCTGTTTTTT. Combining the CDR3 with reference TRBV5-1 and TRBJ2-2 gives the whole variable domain KAGVTQTPRYLIKTRGQQVTLSCSPISGHRSVSWYQQTPGQGLQFLFEYFSETQRNKGNFPGRFSGRQFSNSRSEMNVSTLELGDSALYLCASSLLSGRTGELFFGEGSRLTVL.

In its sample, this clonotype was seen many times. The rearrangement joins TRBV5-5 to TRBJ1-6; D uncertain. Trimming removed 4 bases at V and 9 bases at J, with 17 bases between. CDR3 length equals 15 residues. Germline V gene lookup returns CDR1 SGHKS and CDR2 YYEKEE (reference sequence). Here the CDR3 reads CASSRHNMDGSPLHF. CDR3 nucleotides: TGTGCCAGCAGCCGTCATAATATGGATGGTTCACCCCTCCACTTT. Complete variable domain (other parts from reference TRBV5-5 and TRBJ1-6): DAGVTQSPTHLIKTRGQQVTLRCSPISGHKSVSWYQQVLGQGPQFIFQYYEKEERGRGNFPDRFSARQFPNYSSELNVNALLLGDSALYLCASSRHNMDGSPLHFGNGTRLTVT.

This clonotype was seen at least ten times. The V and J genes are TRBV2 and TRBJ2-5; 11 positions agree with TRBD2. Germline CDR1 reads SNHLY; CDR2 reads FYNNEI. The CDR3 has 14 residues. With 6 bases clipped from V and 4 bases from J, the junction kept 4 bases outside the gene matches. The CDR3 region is CASSPGLAVETQYF. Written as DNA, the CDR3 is TGTGCCAGCAGCCCGGGACTAGCGGTAGAGACCCAGTACTTC.

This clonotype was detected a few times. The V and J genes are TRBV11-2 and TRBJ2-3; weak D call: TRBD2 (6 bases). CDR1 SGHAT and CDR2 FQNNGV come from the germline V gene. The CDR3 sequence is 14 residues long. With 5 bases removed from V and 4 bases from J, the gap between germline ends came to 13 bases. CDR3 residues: CASSQAGTPDTQYF. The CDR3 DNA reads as TGTGCCAGCAGCCAAGCGGGCACTCCAGATACGCAGTATTTT.

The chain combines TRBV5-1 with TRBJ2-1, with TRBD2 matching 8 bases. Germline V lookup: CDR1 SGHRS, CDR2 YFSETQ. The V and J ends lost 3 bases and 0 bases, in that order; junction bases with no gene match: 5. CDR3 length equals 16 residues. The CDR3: CASSSGGGFSYNEQFF. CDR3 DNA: TGCGCCAGCAGCTCCGGGGGGGGTTTCTCCTACAATGAGCAGTTCTTC.

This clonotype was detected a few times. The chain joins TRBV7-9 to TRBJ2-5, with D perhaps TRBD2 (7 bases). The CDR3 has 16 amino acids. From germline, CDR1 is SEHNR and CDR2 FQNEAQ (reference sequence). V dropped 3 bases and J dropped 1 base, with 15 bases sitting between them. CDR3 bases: TGTGCCAGCAGCTTGGGGGGGGGACATCTCCAAGAGACCCAGTACTTC. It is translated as CASSLGGGHLQETQYF.

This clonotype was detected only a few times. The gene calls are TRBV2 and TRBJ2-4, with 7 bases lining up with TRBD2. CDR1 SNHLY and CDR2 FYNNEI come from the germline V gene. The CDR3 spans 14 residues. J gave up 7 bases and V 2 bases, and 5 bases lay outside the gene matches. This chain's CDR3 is CASSETRGENIQYF. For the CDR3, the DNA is TGTGCCAGCAGTGAAACCCGGGGGGAGAACATTCAGTACTTC. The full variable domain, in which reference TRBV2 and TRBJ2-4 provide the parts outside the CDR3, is EPEVTQTPSHQVTQMGQEVILRCVPISNHLYFYWYRQILGQKVEFLVSFYNNEISEKSEIFDDQFSVERPDGSNFTLKIRSTKLEDSAMYFCASSETRGENIQYFGAGTRLSVL.

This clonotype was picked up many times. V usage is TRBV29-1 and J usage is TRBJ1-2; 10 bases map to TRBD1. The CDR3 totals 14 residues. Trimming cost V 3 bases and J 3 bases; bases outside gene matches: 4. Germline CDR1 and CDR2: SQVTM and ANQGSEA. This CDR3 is CSVELGQGDYGYTF. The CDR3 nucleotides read TGCAGCGTTGAGCTCGGACAGGGGGACTATGGCTACACCTTC.

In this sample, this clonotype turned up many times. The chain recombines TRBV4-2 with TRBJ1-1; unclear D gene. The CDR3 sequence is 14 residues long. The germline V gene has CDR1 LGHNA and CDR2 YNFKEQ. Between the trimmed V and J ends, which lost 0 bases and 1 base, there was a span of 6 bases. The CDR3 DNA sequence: TGTGCCAGCAGCCAAGAGGGCAAGAACACTGAAGCTTTCTTT. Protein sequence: CASSQEGKNTEAFF.

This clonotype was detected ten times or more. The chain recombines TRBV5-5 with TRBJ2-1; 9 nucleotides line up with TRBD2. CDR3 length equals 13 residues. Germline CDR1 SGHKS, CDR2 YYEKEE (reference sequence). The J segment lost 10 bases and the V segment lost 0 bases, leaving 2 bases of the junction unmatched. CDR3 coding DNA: TGTGCCAGCAGCTTGGGGCTAGCGGGGGAGCAGTTCTTC. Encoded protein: CASSLGLAGEQFF. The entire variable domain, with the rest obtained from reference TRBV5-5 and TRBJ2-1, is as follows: DAGVTQSPTHLIKTRGQQVTLRCSPISGHKSVSWYQQVLGQGPQFIFQYYEKEERGRGNFPDRFSARQFPNYSSELNVNALLLGDSALYLCASSLGLAGEQFFGPGTRLTVL.

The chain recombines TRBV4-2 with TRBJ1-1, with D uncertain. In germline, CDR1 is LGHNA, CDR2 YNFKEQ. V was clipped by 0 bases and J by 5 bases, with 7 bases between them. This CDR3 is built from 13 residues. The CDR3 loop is CASSQEVGTEAFF. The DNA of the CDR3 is TGTGCCAGCAGCCAAGAGGTCGGGACTGAAGCTTTCTTT.

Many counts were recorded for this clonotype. CDR3 DNA: TGCGCCAGCAGCTCGCCGGGACAGGGGGCTGGTTCACCCCTCCACTTT. Translated, it gives CASSSPGQGAGSPLHF. The chain recombines TRBV5-1 with TRBJ1-6, with 12 bases lining up with TRBD1. The CDR3 totals 16 residues. V shed 3 bases and J 9 bases; nucleotides not matched to a gene: 7. Looked up from germline, CDR1 is SGHRS and CDR2 is YFSETQ.

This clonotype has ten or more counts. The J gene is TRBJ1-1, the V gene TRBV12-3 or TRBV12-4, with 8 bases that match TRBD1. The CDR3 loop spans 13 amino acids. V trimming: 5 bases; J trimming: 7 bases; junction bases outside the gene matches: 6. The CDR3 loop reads CASSNRGWVEAFF. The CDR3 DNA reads TGTGCCAGCAGTAACAGGGGGTGGGTTGAAGCTTTCTTT.

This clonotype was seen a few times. This chain's CDR3 is CASSFSWSGVISGANVLTF. The CDR3 bases are TGTGCCAGCAGTTTCTCCTGGAGCGGTGTGATCTCTGGGGCCAACGTCCTGACTTTC. The rearrangement joins TRBV6-5 to TRBJ2-6, with a possible D match to TRBD2 (5 bases). Germline lookup yields CDR1 MNHEY and CDR2 SVGAGI. The CDR3 sequence is 19 residues long. Trimming left V 4 bases short and J 0 bases short, with 19 bases between.

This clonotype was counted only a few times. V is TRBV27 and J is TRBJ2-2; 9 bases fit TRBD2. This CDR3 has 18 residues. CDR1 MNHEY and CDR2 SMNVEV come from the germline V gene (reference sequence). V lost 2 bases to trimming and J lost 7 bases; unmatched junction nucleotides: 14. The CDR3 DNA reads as TGTGCCAGCAGTTTAAACTTCGGGAGCGGGGGGCCTGGCGGGGAGCTGTTTTTT. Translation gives CASSLNFGSGGPGGELFF.

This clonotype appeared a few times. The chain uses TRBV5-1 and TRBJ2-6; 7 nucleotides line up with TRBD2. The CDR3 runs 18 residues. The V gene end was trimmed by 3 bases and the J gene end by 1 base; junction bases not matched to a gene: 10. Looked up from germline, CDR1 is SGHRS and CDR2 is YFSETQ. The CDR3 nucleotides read TGCGCCAGCAGCTACCGACCGGGACTACCATCTGGGGCCAACGTCCTGACTTTC. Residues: CASSYRPGLPSGANVLTF.

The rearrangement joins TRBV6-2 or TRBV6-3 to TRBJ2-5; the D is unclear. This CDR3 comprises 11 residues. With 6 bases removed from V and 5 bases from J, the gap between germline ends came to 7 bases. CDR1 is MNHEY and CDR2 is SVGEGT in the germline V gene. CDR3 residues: CASRSHETQYF. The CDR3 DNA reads TGTGCCAGCAGATCCCATGAGACCCAGTACTTC.

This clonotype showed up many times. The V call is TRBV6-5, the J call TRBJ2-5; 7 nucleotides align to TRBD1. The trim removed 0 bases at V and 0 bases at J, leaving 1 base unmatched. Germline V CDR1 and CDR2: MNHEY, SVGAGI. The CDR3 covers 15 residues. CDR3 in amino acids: CASSYSTGHQETQYF. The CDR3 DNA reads TGTGCCAGCAGTTACTCGACAGGGCACCAAGAGACCCAGTACTTC.

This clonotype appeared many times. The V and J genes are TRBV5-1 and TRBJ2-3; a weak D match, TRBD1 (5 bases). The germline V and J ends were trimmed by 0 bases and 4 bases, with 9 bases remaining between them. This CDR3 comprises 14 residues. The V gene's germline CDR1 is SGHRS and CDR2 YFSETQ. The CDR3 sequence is CASSLGRGADTQYF. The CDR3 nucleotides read TGCGCCAGCAGCTTGGGTAGGGGTGCAGATACGCAGTATTTT.

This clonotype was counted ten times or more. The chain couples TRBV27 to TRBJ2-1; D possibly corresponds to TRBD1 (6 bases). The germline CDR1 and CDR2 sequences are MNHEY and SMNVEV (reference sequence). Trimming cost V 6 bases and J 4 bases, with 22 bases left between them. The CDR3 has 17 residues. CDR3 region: CASSTPYTGREYNEQFF. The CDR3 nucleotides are TGTGCCAGCAGCACACCTTATACAGGGAGAGAATACAATGAGCAGTTCTTC.

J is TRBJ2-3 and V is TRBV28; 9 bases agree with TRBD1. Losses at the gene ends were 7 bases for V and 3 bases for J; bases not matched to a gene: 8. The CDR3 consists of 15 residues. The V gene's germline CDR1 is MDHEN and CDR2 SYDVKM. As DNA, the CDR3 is TGTGCCAGCAACCGGGACAGGGTTCGAACAGATACGCAGTATTTT. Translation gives CASNRDRVRTDTQYF.